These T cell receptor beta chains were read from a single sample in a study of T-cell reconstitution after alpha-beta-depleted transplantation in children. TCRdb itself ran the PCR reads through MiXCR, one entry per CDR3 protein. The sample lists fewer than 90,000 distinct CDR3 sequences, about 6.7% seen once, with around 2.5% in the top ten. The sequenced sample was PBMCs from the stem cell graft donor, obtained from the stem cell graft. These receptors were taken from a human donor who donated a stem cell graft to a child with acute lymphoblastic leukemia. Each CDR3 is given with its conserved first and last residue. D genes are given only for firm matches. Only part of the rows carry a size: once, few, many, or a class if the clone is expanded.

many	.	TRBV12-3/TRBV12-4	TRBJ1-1	CASSPHSEPGREAFF	TGTGCTAGCAGTCCCCACTCGGAACCAGGGCGTGAAGCTTTCTTT
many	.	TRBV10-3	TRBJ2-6	CAISGTGGNASGANVLTF	TGTGCCATCAGTGGGACAGGAGGGAATGCCTCTGGGGCCAACGTCCTGACTTTC
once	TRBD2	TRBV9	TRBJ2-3	CASSGSVGEGPTDTQYF	TGTGCCAGCAGCGGATCGGTGGGGGAGGGCCCAACAGATACGCAGTATTTT
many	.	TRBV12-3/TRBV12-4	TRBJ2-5	CASSFVRRGGGRQETQYF	TGTGCCAGCAGTTTCGTACGTCGAGGGGGGGGAAGGCAAGAGACCCAGTACTTC
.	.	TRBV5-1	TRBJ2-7	CASSLTRDQGEQYF	TGCGCCAGCAGCTTGACCCGGGATCAGGGGGAGCAGTACTTC
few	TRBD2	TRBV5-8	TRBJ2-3	CASSLGAGVTDTQYF	TGTGCCAGCAGCTTGGGTGCGGGAGTCACAGATACGCAGTATTTT
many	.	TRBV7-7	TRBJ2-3	CASTLNPGPDTQYF	TGTGCTAGCACCCTTAATCCAGGCCCAGATACGCAGTATTTT
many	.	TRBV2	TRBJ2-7	CASSDEGRKYYEQYF	TGTGCCAGCAGTGATGAGGGGAGAAAGTACTACGAGCAGTACTTC
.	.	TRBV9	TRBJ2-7	CASSVWEKGEQYF	TGTGCCAGCAGCGTTTGGGAGAAAGGCGAGCAGTACTTC
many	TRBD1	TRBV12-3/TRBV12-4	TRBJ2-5	CASSFGTEETQYF	TGTGCCAGCAGTTTCGGGACAGAGGAGACCCAGTACTTC
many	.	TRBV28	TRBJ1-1	CASTATEAFF	TGTGCCAGCACCGCAACTGAAGCTTTCTTT
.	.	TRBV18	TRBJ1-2	CASSPSSRVDYGYTF	TGTGCCAGCTCACCATCGTCCAGGGTGGACTATGGCTACACCTTC
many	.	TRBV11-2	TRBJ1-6	CASSSSYRDSPLHF	TGTGCCAGCAGCTCCTCGTACAGGGATTCACCCCTCCACTTT
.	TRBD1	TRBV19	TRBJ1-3	CSSSTRQGPGNTIYF	TGTTCCAGTAGTACCCGACAGGGGCCGGGAAACACCATATATTTT
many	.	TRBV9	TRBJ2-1	CASSVGGVDEQFF	TGTGCCAGCAGCGTAGGTGGAGTTGATGAGCAGTTCTTC
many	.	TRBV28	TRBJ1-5	CASKRLSNQPQHF	TGTGCCAGCAAACGTTTAAGCAATCAGCCCCAGCATTTT
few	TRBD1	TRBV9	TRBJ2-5	CASSVGQGRIETQYF	TGTGCCAGCAGCGTAGGACAGGGTAGGATAGAGACCCAGTACTTC
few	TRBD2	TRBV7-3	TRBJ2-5	CASSLKGTSGADQETQYF	TGTGCCAGCAGCTTAAAAGGGACTAGCGGGGCCGACCAAGAGACCCAGTACTTC
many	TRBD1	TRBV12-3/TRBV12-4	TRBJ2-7	CASSFVLRDSSYEQYF	TGTGCCAGCAGTTTCGTCCTCCGGGACAGCTCCTACGAGCAGTACTTC
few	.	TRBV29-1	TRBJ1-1	CSVAHTEAFF	TGCAGCGTTGCTCACACTGAAGCTTTCTTT
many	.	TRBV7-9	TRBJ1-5	CASTDLAGNQPQHF	TGTGCCAGCACCGACTTGGCGGGCAATCAGCCCCAGCATTTT
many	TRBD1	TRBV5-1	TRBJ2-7	CASSIGTAYEQYF	TGCGCCAGCAGCATCGGGACAGCTTACGAGCAGTACTTC
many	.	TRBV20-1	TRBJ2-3	CSAREDHTQYF	TGCAGTGCAAGAGAGGATCATACGCAGTATTTT
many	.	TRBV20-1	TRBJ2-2	CSSLMGASGPNTGELFF	TGCAGTTCGCTAATGGGGGCTTCAGGACCCAACACCGGGGAGCTGTTTTTT
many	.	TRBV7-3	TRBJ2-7	CASSPGTLNEQYF	TGTGCCAGCAGCCCCGGGACTTTAAACGAGCAGTACTTC
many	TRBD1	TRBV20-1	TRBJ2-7	CSARDIGTGSFEQYF	TGCAGTGCTAGAGATATAGGGACAGGGTCCTTCGAGCAGTACTTC
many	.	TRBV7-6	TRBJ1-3	CASSLASVDSGNTIYF	TGTGCCAGCAGCTTAGCATCCGTCGACTCTGGAAACACCATATATTTT
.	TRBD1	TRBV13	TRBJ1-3	CASSPGQGRPCTGNTIYF	TGTGCCAGCAGCCCCGGACAGGGCAGGCCTTGCACCGGAAACACCATATATTTT
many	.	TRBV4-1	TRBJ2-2	CASSQSSSYTGELFF	TGCGCCAGCAGCCAATCCAGCAGCTACACCGGGGAGCTGTTTTTT